One and the same sample provided the 5 T cell receptor beta chains below, sequenced in a study of blood T cell repertoires in COVID-19. Sequenced by immunoSEQ multiplex PCR; TCRdb stores in-frame clones only, minus some. The sample consists of a few hundred thousand clones, approximately 86% of them appearing once. The sequencing input was peripheral blood. The receptors originated from a man in his forties who had recovered from COVID-19.

This clone was detected a few times. V and J are TRBV11-1 and TRBJ2-4, with D perhaps matching TRBD1 (5 bases). Germline V lookup: CDR1 SGHAT, CDR2 FQDESV (reference sequence). The length of the CDR3 is 11 residues. Trimming left V 7 bases short and J 14 bases short, with 15 bases between. The CDR3 protein is CASIQAQFEYF. The DNA for the CDR3 is TGTGCCAGCATACAGGCGCAATTCGAGTACTTC.

This chain connects TRBV19 to TRBJ2-2; 8 bases map to TRBD2. Germline V gene data show CDR1 as LNHDA and CDR2 as SQIVND (reference sequence). The V and J ends lost 7 bases and 5 bases, in that order; junction bases with no gene match: 9. This CDR3 has 15 residues. Here the CDR3 reads CASTGGGLGTGELFF. The CDR3, as DNA: TGTGCCAGTACTGGCGGGGGGCTAGGTACCGGGGAGCTGTTTTTT.

This chain connects TRBV6-1 to TRBJ2-7; D is perhaps TRBD1 (5 bases). Trimming shortened V by 3 bases and J by 0 bases, and 9 bases separated the two germline ends. Germline values: CDR1 MNHNS, CDR2 SASEGT. This CDR3 has 14 amino acids. CDR3 in DNA: TGTGCCAGCAGTGACAGGGCATACTCCTACGAGCAGTACTTC. This gives the protein CASSDRAYSYEQYF.

This chain joins TRBV6-5 and TRBJ2-7; maybe TRBD1 (5 bases). CDR1 and CDR2 (germline): MNHEY, SVGAGI. Trimming took off 10 bases at V and 0 bases at J, with 16 bases between the two ends. This CDR3 region has 14 residues. The CDR3 sequence: CAKTGGVPSYEQYF. The DNA of the CDR3 is TGTGCCAAAACAGGTGGAGTTCCCTCCTACGAGCAGTACTTC.

V usage is TRBV5-6 and J usage is TRBJ2-6; 7 nucleotides line up with TRBD1. J was trimmed by 1 base and V by 4 bases; bases with no gene match: 5. The CDR3 has 16 amino acids. Germline CDR1 and CDR2: SGHDT and YYEEEE. The CDR3 protein is CASSRPQGSGANVLTF. In DNA, the CDR3 is TGTGCCAGCAGCAGACCACAGGGGTCTGGGGCCAACGTCCTGACTTTC.